This is a list of T cell receptor beta chains from one sample in a study of cytomegalovirus exposure and HLA in healthy donors. The protocol was immunoSEQ multiplex PCR, while the TCRdb copy is restricted to in-frame clones and leaves out a portion. The sample has about 120,000 clones; 75% to 85% are singletons. What was sequenced was PBMCs. The receptors originated from a man aged 25-45 years in good health and CMV-seronegative. Both conserved end residues are part of each CDR3. Fields, in order: clone size, J gene, D gene, V gene, CDR3 DNA, CDR3 protein. The D gene is left open where the match is weak. Only part of the rows carry a size: once, few, many, or a class if the clone is expanded.

clone_size: few
j_call: TRBJ1-1
d_call: TRBD1
v_call: TRBV6-6
cdr3_nt: TGTGCCAGCAGTCGACAGGGGGAGGAGGACACTGAAGCTTTCTTT
cdr3_aa: CASSRQGEEDTEAFF

clone_size: .
j_call: TRBJ2-6
d_call: TRBD2
v_call: TRBV25-1
cdr3_nt: TGTGCCAGCAGGGGGAGACTAGCGGGGCACTCTGGGGCCAACGTCCTGACTTTC
cdr3_aa: CASRGRLAGHSGANVLTF

clone_size: .
j_call: TRBJ2-7
d_call: TRBD2
v_call: TRBV27
cdr3_nt: TGTGCCAGCAGTTCCCCCGGGACTAGCGGGAGTTACGAGCAGTACTTC
cdr3_aa: CASSSPGTSGSYEQYF

clone_size: few
j_call: TRBJ1-3
d_call: .
v_call: TRBV5-1
cdr3_nt: TGCGCCAGCAGCCAAAGAGAGAGCTCTGGAAACACCATATATTTT
cdr3_aa: CASSQRESSGNTIYF

clone_size: .
j_call: TRBJ2-3
d_call: TRBD2
v_call: TRBV9
cdr3_nt: TGTGCCAGCAGCTCTGGGGTTAGCGGGATGGGGGCAGATACGCAGTATTTT
cdr3_aa: CASSSGVSGMGADTQYF

clone_size: .
j_call: TRBJ1-5
d_call: TRBD1
v_call: TRBV5-4
cdr3_nt: TGTGCCAGCAGCTTGGCCCGGACAGGGCCTGTTAGCAATCAGCCCCAGCATTTT
cdr3_aa: CASSLARTGPVSNQPQHF

clone_size: .
j_call: TRBJ2-5
d_call: TRBD1
v_call: TRBV29-1
cdr3_nt: TGCAGCGCTGGGGGACAGACGATCCAAGAGACCCAGTACTTC
cdr3_aa: CSAGGQTIQETQYF

clone_size: .
j_call: TRBJ1-1
d_call: .
v_call: TRBV10-1
cdr3_nt: TGCGCCAGCAGTGATATCGGTTCGAACACTGAAGCTTTCTTT
cdr3_aa: CASSDIGSNTEAFF

clone_size: .
j_call: TRBJ2-1
d_call: .
v_call: TRBV4-3
cdr3_nt: TGCGCCAGCAGCCAAGATCGTCCTAGAGGCTATGAGCAGTTCTTC
cdr3_aa: CASSQDRPRGYEQFF

clone_size: .
j_call: TRBJ2-3
d_call: TRBD2
v_call: TRBV7-2
cdr3_nt: TGTGCCAGCAGCCAAATCCTAGCGGGAGGGCCGAGCACAGATACGCAGTATTTT
cdr3_aa: CASSQILAGGPSTDTQYF

clone_size: once
j_call: TRBJ2-3
d_call: TRBD1
v_call: TRBV27
cdr3_nt: TGTCCGAGACGGGACAGGGTCACAGATACGCAGTATTTT
cdr3_aa: CPRRDRVTDTQYF

clone_size: .
j_call: TRBJ2-1
d_call: .
v_call: TRBV27
cdr3_nt: TGTGCCAGCAGTACTAGTTCTGTTGCCAATGAGCAGTTCTTC
cdr3_aa: CASSTSSVANEQFF

clone_size: .
j_call: TRBJ1-5
d_call: .
v_call: TRBV28
cdr3_nt: TGTGCCAGCAGTTTTGGGGCAGGTCAACTTGGGGGGTTCAATCAGCCCCAGCATTTT
cdr3_aa: CASSFGAGQLGGFNQPQHF

clone_size: .
j_call: TRBJ1-2
d_call: .
v_call: TRBV30
cdr3_nt: TGTGCCTGGAGTAGCGGGCAGCACTATGGCTACACCTTC
cdr3_aa: CAWSSGQHYGYTF

clone_size: .
j_call: TRBJ2-1
d_call: TRBD2
v_call: TRBV10-3
cdr3_nt: TGTGCCATCAGTAGCGGGAGGTCCTACAATGAGCAGTTCTTC
cdr3_aa: CAISSGRSYNEQFF

clone_size: .
j_call: TRBJ2-5
d_call: TRBD1
v_call: TRBV9
cdr3_nt: TGTGCCAGCAGCCCGAGCCGGACAGGGAGCGCGGAGACCCAGTACTTC
cdr3_aa: CASSPSRTGSAETQYF

clone_size: .
j_call: TRBJ2-7
d_call: .
v_call: TRBV28
cdr3_nt: TGTGCCAGCAGCTTTTCAGGGGTCTACGAGCAGTACTTC
cdr3_aa: CASSFSGVYEQYF

clone_size: .
j_call: TRBJ1-2
d_call: .
v_call: TRBV5-6
cdr3_nt: TGTGCCAGCAGCCCCCAGGGCAGCGAGCATGGCTACCCCTTC
cdr3_aa: CASSPQGSEHGYPF

clone_size: .
j_call: TRBJ1-4
d_call: .
v_call: TRBV5-4
cdr3_nt: TGTGCCAGCAGCTTAGCCGGGTCTTCTAATGAAAAACTGTTTTTT
cdr3_aa: CASSLAGSSNEKLFF

clone_size: .
j_call: TRBJ1-3
d_call: TRBD1
v_call: TRBV5-4
cdr3_nt: TGTGCCAGCAGCTTGGAAGGGGGCGGAAACACCATATATTTT
cdr3_aa: CASSLEGGGNTIYF

clone_size: once
j_call: TRBJ1-5
d_call: .
v_call: TRBV4-1
cdr3_nt: TGCGCCAGCAGCCAAGACACCGGACAGAGCAATCAGCCCCAGCATTTT
cdr3_aa: CASSQDTGQSNQPQHF

clone_size: .
j_call: TRBJ2-1
d_call: TRBD1
v_call: TRBV9
cdr3_nt: TGTGCCAGCAGCGCTCACCCGGACAGGGGGCTTAATGAGCAGTTCTTC
cdr3_aa: CASSAHPDRGLNEQFF

clone_size: .
j_call: TRBJ2-1
d_call: .
v_call: TRBV6-5
cdr3_nt: TGTGCCAGCAGTTCTCAGGGAGGTCCCAATGAGCAGTTCTTC
cdr3_aa: CASSSQGGPNEQFF

clone_size: few
j_call: TRBJ2-5
d_call: .
v_call: TRBV5-1
cdr3_nt: TGCGCCAGCAGCTTGGTACCAGATAACGAACACGAGACCCAGTACTTC
cdr3_aa: CASSLVPDNEHETQYF

clone_size: once
j_call: TRBJ2-7
d_call: .
v_call: TRBV7-2
cdr3_nt: TGTGCCAGCAGCTTAGAAGCGGGCCTCAGCTCCTACGAGCAGTACTTC
cdr3_aa: CASSLEAGLSSYEQYF

clone_size: .
j_call: TRBJ2-1
d_call: TRBD2
v_call: TRBV11-2
cdr3_nt: TGTGCCAGCAGCTGGGCTAGCGGGAGCTCCTACAATGAGCAGTTCTTC
cdr3_aa: CASSWASGSSYNEQFF

clone_size: .
j_call: TRBJ2-7
d_call: TRBD1
v_call: TRBV12-5
cdr3_nt: TGTGCTAGTGCCCAGGGGCAGGGGGATTTCTACGAGCAGTACTTC
cdr3_aa: CASAQGQGDFYEQYF

clone_size: .
j_call: TRBJ2-7
d_call: TRBD2
v_call: TRBV5-1
cdr3_nt: TGCGCCAGCAGCTTGGGTGGGACTAGAGGCTACGAGCAGTACTTC
cdr3_aa: CASSLGGTRGYEQYF

clone_size: .
j_call: TRBJ2-7
d_call: TRBD1
v_call: TRBV7-9
cdr3_nt: TGTGCCAGCAACGAGGGACAGCGTGAGCAGTACTTC
cdr3_aa: CASNEGQREQYF

clone_size: .
j_call: TRBJ2-2
d_call: TRBD2
v_call: TRBV18
cdr3_nt: TGTGCCAGCTCCCCCAGGGGGACTAGCCCGAACACCGGGGAGCTGTTTTTT
cdr3_aa: CASSPRGTSPNTGELFF

clone_size: .
j_call: TRBJ2-7
d_call: .
v_call: TRBV5-1
cdr3_nt: TGCGCCAGCGCACCTCTCGGGACCTACGAGCAGTACTTC
cdr3_aa: CASAPLGTYEQYF

clone_size: .
j_call: TRBJ1-1
d_call: .
v_call: TRBV5-4
cdr3_nt: TGTGCCAGCAGCGACGGCTTGGGAGGGCTCGGCACTGAAGCTTTCTTT
cdr3_aa: CASSDGLGGLGTEAFF

clone_size: few
j_call: TRBJ2-7
d_call: TRBD1
v_call: TRBV27
cdr3_nt: TGTGCCAGCGGTTCCGGGACAGCTCGTCCTTACTACGAGCAGTACTTC
cdr3_aa: CASGSGTARPYYEQYF

clone_size: few
j_call: TRBJ2-7
d_call: TRBD2
v_call: TRBV5-1
cdr3_nt: TGCGCCAGCAGCTTGGGGGGACTAGCGGGAGACGAGCAGTACTTC
cdr3_aa: CASSLGGLAGDEQYF

clone_size: .
j_call: TRBJ1-2
d_call: .
v_call: TRBV30
cdr3_nt: TGTGCCTGGACCCCGGGACACTTTAACTATGGCTACACCTTC
cdr3_aa: CAWTPGHFNYGYTF

clone_size: once
j_call: TRBJ2-5
d_call: .
v_call: TRBV4-3
cdr3_nt: TGCGCCAGCAGCCAAGTCCGGGGTATCGCGGAGACCCAGTACTTC
cdr3_aa: CASSQVRGIAETQYF

clone_size: .
j_call: TRBJ1-2
d_call: TRBD1
v_call: TRBV11-2
cdr3_nt: TGTGCCAGCAGCTCGGGACAGGGGAACTATGGCTACACCTTC
cdr3_aa: CASSSGQGNYGYTF

clone_size: few
j_call: TRBJ1-4
d_call: .
v_call: TRBV19
cdr3_nt: TGTGCCACCAGGGCAGGAGGGCGCGAAAAACTGTTTTTT
cdr3_aa: CATRAGGREKLFF

clone_size: .
j_call: TRBJ2-4
d_call: TRBD1
v_call: TRBV5-1
cdr3_nt: TGCGCCAGCAGCTTTACACAGGGGGTTGGGGCCAAAAACATTCAGTACTTC
cdr3_aa: CASSFTQGVGAKNIQYF